What follows is one T cell receptor (beta chain) and its context. What it recognizes is unknown. Node-negative disease was confirmed in all patients by CT and PET/CT, with no prior chemotherapy, radiotherapy or other malignancies. Peripheral blood, in approximately 5.8-milliliter volumes, was drawn at each of two time points. TCR beta CDR3 amplification from genomic DNA was performed by two-round multiplex PCR. TRBV and TRBJ genes each had their own specific primers in first-round PCR. TCRdb reanalysed the multiplex PCR reads using MiXCR and keeps one entry per CDR3 protein. This sample yields 20,000 to 25,000 distinct CDR3 sequences, of which around 40% are seen a single time; approximately 33% belongs to the top ten. This sample stems from a study of prognosis after radiotherapy for stage I lung cancer. Study findings and constraints: Median unique TCR clones dropped from roughly 10,000 to 7,000 after stereotactic body radiation therapy.

In germline, CDR1 is MNHNS, CDR2 SASEGT. The CDR3 spans 13 residues. The V gene lost 6 bases and the J gene lost 6 bases, with 15 bases spanning the gap. The chain uses TRBV6-1 and TRBJ2-7, with D perhaps matching TRBD1 (6 bases). The clonotype originates from a donor over 45 with non-small cell lung cancer. Specimen: PBMCs, collected before or after stereotactic body radiation therapy (not recorded which). CDR3 sequence reads: CASRRQEFAEQYF. In nucleotides, the CDR3 is TGTGCCAGCAGAAGACAGGAGTTCGCCGAGCAGTACTTC.